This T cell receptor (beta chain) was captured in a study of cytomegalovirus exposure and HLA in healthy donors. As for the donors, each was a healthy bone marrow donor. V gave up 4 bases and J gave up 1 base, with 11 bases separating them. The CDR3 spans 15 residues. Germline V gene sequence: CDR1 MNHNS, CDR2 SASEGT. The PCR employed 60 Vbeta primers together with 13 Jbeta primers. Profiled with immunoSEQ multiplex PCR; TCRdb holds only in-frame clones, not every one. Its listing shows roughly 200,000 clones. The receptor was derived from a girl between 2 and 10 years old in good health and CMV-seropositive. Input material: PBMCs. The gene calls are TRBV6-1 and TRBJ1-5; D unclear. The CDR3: CASSVEAESNQPQHF. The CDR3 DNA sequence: TGTGCCAGCAGTGTAGAGGCGGAAAGCAATCAGCCCCAGCATTTT.